This TCR beta chain was profiled in a study of blood T cell repertoires in COVID-19. Study context: Nucleic acid was either cDNA or gDNA, and it came from T cells, B-cell-depleted T cells, or PBMCs.

This table comes from immunoSEQ multiplex PCR, and its TCRdb copy is limited to in-frame clones, with some not included. The sample has 120,000 to 150,000 clones, 84% seen once. The trim removed 4 bases at V and 3 bases at J, leaving 6 bases unmatched. Per germline, CDR1 SGDLS and CDR2 YYNGEE. CDR3 length equals 16 residues. Enrollees, about 18 to 90 years old, lived in 25 or so US areas. The rearrangement uses TRBV9 and TRBJ2-2; TRBD2 matches at 10 bases. The material sequenced was PBMCs or T cells enriched from blood (not recorded which). The clonotype originates from a woman aged 45-59 years with acute COVID-19. The chain's CDR3 is CASSQILAGYTGELFF. For the CDR3, the DNA is TGTGCCAGCAGCCAAATACTAGCGGGGTACACCGGGGAGCTGTTTTTT.